The sequence of this T cell receptor (beta chain) was determined in a study of PD-1 blockade in classical Hodgkin lymphoma. For the study at large: Patients were treated with nivolumab at 3 mg/kg, and this was given intravenously every 2 weeks. Points from the study as a whole: A significant rise in TCR diversity by C4D1 was seen for CD4+ but not CD8+ cells. Newly diagnosed patients were reported to start with lower TCR diversity than healthy donors.

This CDR3 comprises 16 residues. The method was immunoSEQ multiplex PCR; TCRdb's version includes in-frame clones alone and lacks a portion of them. The data show more than 10,000 clones, roughly 80% seen once. About this clone itself: Antigen specificity is unknown.

All patients experienced relapse after autologous stem cell transplantation, and brentuximab vedotin exposure was variable. The genes are TRBV21-1 and TRBJ2-1. TRBV21-1 is tagged as a pseudogene. The input for sequencing was peripheral blood mononuclear cells (PBMCs), taken at baseline. The source of this sequence is a human donor with classical Hodgkin lymphoma. The CDR3 DNA reads TGTGCCAGCAGCTCCCTGCTGGGGAATTCCTACAATGAGCAGTTCTTC. Amino acid sequence: CASSSLLGNSYNEQFF.